Detailed here is one T cell receptor (beta chain). Its specificity is not known. These data originate in a study of identical twins. The study's findings and limits: The study found excess low generation probability among twin-shared out-of-frame alpha sequences.

Healthy Caucasians alone served as donors. Carrying unique molecular identifiers, the cDNA also gained a universal primer site through template switching. TCRdb itself ran the 5' RACE reads through MiXCR, one entry per CDR3 protein. This repertoire shows some 460,000 distinct CDR3 sequences, 12% to 15% found once; its top ten account for approximately 0.52%. This CDR3 is built from 13 residues. V was clipped by 1 base and J by 3 bases, with 6 bases between them. Germline CDR1 LGHNT, CDR2 FRNRAP. These data were also reused for a study on yellow fever vaccine responses in identical twins.

Sequences were obtained from CD4+ T cells sorted from blood. This clonotype originated in a woman aged 18-30 years in good health. The chain employs TRBV12-5 and TRBJ1-1; D unclear. CDR3 region: CASGLASYTEAFF. In nucleotides, the CDR3 is TGTGCTAGTGGTTTGGCCAGCTACACTGAAGCTTTCTTT.